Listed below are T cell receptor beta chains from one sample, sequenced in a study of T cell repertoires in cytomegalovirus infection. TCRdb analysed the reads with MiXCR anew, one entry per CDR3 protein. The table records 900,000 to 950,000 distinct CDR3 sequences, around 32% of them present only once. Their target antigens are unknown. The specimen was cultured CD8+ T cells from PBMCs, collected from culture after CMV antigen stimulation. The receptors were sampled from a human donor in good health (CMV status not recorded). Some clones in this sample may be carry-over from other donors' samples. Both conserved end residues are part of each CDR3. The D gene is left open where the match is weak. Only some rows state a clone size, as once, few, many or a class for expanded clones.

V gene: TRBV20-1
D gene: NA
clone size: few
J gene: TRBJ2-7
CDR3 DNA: TGCAGTGCTAGTTTGGATTGGGGCTACGAGCAGTACTTC
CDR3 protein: CSASLDWGYEQYF

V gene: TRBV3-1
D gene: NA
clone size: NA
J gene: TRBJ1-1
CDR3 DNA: TGTGCCAGCAGCCAAGTCGGGACCAGGGCTGAAGCTTTCTTT
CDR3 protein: CASSQVGTRAEAFF

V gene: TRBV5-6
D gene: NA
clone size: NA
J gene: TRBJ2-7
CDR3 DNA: TGTGCCAGCAGCTTGGGCAGTCGGCACGAGCAGTACTTC
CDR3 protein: CASSLGSRHEQYF

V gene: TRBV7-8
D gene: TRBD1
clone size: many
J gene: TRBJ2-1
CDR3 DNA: TGTGCCAGCAGCCACCAATACGGGACAGGGGGCTTACAGAGCTCCTACAATGAGCAGTTCTTC
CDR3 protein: CASSHQYGTGGLQSSYNEQFF

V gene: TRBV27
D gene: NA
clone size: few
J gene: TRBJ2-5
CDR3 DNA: TGTGCCAGCAGTTTATCAGGGGCTAGCAGACGAAAAGAGACCCAGTACTTC
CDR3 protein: CASSLSGASRRKETQYF

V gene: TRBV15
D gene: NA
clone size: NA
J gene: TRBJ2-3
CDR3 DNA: TGTGCCACCAGCAGAGGCAGGGGTAGCACAGATACGCAGTATTTT
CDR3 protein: CATSRGRGSTDTQYF

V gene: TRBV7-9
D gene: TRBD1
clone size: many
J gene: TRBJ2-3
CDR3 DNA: TGTGCCAGCAGCTTCCGAGGACAGGGTACAGATACGCAGTATTTT
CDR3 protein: CASSFRGQGTDTQYF

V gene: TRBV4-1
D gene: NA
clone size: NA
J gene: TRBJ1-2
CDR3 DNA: TGCGCCAGCAGCCAAGCCCAAGACACCTATGGCTACACCTTC
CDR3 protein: CASSQAQDTYGYTF

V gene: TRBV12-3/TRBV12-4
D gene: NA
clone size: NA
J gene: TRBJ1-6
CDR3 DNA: TGTGCCAGCAGAGACAGGCTGAGTAATTCACCCCTCCACTTT
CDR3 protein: CASRDRLSNSPLHF

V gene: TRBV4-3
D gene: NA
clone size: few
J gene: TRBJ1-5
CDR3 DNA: TGCGCCAGCAGCCAAGACTTTGCAGGGATCAATCAGCCCCAGCATTTT
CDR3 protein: CASSQDFAGINQPQHF

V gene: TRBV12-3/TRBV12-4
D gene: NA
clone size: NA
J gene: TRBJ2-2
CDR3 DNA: TGTGCCAGCACTTTCACTGGTACCGGGGAGCTGTTTTTT
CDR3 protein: CASTFTGTGELFF

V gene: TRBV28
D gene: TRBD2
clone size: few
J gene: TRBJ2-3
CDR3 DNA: TGTGCCAGCAGTTTAGGGAGGGCTAGAACAGATACGCAGTATTTT
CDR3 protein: CASSLGRARTDTQYF

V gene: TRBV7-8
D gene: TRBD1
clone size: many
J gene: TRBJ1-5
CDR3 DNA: TGTGCCAGCAGCGGGACAGACCTTCTGCCCCAGCATTTT
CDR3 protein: CASSGTDLLPQHF

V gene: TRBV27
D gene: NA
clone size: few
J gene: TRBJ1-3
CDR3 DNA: TGTGCCAGCAGTCGGGGTCGGTCTGGAAACACCATATATTTT
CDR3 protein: CASSRGRSGNTIYF